These 10 T cell receptor beta chains share one sample of origin, sequenced in a study of cytotoxic CD8 clonotypes in ibrutinib-treated CLL (dated by TCRdb to about 2021). The library relied on the immunoSEQ multiplex PCR assay. TCRdb stores this immuneACCESS table with in-frame sequences only. Part of the clones is absent; in the studies checked, under half of the shortfall reflects unresolved V genes, and no reason is known for the rest. Here the sample has about 130,000 clones; under 90% occur a single time. The ten largest clones add up to about 3.3% of the sample. Per the publication, the time point label means: around 25 months on ibrutinib. Source: PBMCs, taken after 24 months of ibrutinib treatment. The receptors were sampled from a human donor with chronic lymphocytic leukemia.

The V and J genes are TRBV5-1 and TRBJ1-4; TRBD1 matches at 7 bases. Germline V gene data show CDR1 as SGHRS and CDR2 as YFSETQ. The CDR3 has 15 residues. Trimming cost V 7 bases and J 0 bases; bases outside gene matches: 6. The CDR3 here is CASATGPATNEKLFF. As DNA, the CDR3 is TGCGCCAGCGCGACAGGGCCTGCAACTAATGAAAAACTGTTTTTT.

The rearrangement links TRBV7-2 to TRBJ2-1; TRBD2 is a possible D gene (5 bases). V was pared by 6 bases and J by 0 bases, with 15 bases between. Germline values: CDR1 SGHTA, CDR2 FQGNSA. This CDR3 has 16 amino acids. As DNA, the CDR3 is TGTGCCAGCAGGCGTGGACTCGTAAGCTCCTACAATGAGCAGTTCTTC. This encodes CASRRGLVSSYNEQFF.

V is TRBV6-6 and J is TRBJ2-3; D is ambiguous. This CDR3 is built from 13 residues. V was cut by 2 bases and J by 3 bases, with 6 bases left in between. The germline gives CDR1 MNHNY, CDR2 SVGAGI (reference sequence). For the CDR3, the DNA is TGTGCCAGCAGTTACCCCTCAACAGATACGCAGTATTTT. It translates to CASSYPSTDTQYF.

The rearrangement links TRBV18 to TRBJ2-7; 7 positions agree with TRBD1. The germline CDR1 and CDR2 sequences are KGHSH and LQKENI. The CDR3 extends over 13 amino acids. Trimming at V came to 9 bases and at J to 5 bases, leaving 10 bases not matched to a gene. The CDR3 nucleotides are TGTGCCAGTCAGGGGGATGGGGCCAACGAGCAGTACTTC. This translates into CASQGDGANEQYF.

CDR3 in DNA: TGCAGCGCCTCGACAGGGGCCCTTGCCGGCTACGAGCAGTACTTC. Protein: CSASTGALAGYEQYF. V usage is TRBV29-1 and J usage is TRBJ2-7; 8 bases are shared with TRBD1. The CDR3 loop spans 15 amino acids. The germline V gene encodes CDR1 SQVTM and CDR2 ANQGSEA. With V trimmed by 7 bases and J by 3 bases, 14 bases remained unmatched.

Here the CDR3 DNA reads TGTGCCAGCAGCGGAGACACCGGGGAGCTGTTTTTT. It specifies CASSGDTGELFF. V and J are TRBV7-6 and TRBJ2-2; D is uncertain. With 5 bases removed from V and 3 bases from J, the gap between germline ends came to 4 bases. The CDR3 consists of 12 residues. In germline, CDR1 is SGHVS, CDR2 FNYEAQ.

The chain links TRBV14 to TRBJ2-1; tentatively, D is TRBD2 (6 bases). Trimming took off 4 bases at V and 9 bases at J, with 13 bases between the two ends. There are 13 residues in the CDR3. Per germline, CDR1 SGHDN and CDR2 FVKESK. CDR3 in DNA: TGTGCCAGCAGCCTTCCCTTAGCGGCTGAGCAGTTCTTC. Its translation: CASSLPLAAEQFF.

The chain links TRBV6-1 to TRBJ2-7; the match to TRBD1 covers 10 bases. Germline CDR1 MNHNS, CDR2 SASEGT. V trimming: 1 base; J trimming: 2 bases; junction bases outside the gene matches: 8. The CDR3 has 17 residues. The CDR3 loop is CASSEVGAGTGAYEQYF. The CDR3 DNA follows: TGTGCCAGCAGTGAAGTGGGGGCCGGGACAGGGGCCTACGAGCAGTACTTC.

The CDR3 here is CASSEEGRGVRPQHF. The DNA of the CDR3 is TGTGCCAGCAGTGAGGAGGGGCGGGGGGTAAGACCCCAGCATTTT. The chain combines TRBV2 with TRBJ1-5, with a possible D match to TRBD1 (5 bases). Germline V gene data show CDR1 as SNHLY and CDR2 as FYNNEI. The CDR3 totals 15 residues. Trimming removed 3 bases at V and 10 bases at J, with 19 bases between.

V usage is TRBV7-7 and J usage is TRBJ1-1; D perhaps matches TRBD1 (5 bases). V was trimmed by 5 bases and J by 2 bases, leaving 27 bases between them. This CDR3 is built from 19 residues. Per germline, CDR1 SSHAT and CDR2 FNYEAQ (reference sequence). CDR3 in DNA: TGTGCCAGCAGCCGCATATACCCCCAAAGACAGAAGCCCAACACTGAAGCTTTCTTT. Translating it yields CASSRIYPQRQKPNTEAFF.